This T cell receptor beta chain was recovered during a study of blood T cell repertoires in COVID-19. In the study overall: The United States, Italy and Spain provided the acute and convalescent COVID-19 samples. Sample material is recorded as cDNA or gDNA derived from T cells, B-cell-depleted T cells, or PBMCs.

In the study's own analysis: Researchers report that nucleated cell counts were estimated from reference gene primer amplification. Generated by immunoSEQ multiplex PCR, the TCRdb table keeps only in-frame clones and is missing some. V and J calls and clone size are given by that table; D and trimming were obtained from the DNA. The sample includes approximately 470,000 clones, 80% to 90% of them seen just once. Trimming took 4 bases from V and 8 from J, leaving 11 bases between them. This CDR3 contains 12 residues. CDR1 and CDR2 (germline): GTSNPN, SVGIG (reference sequence). The specimen was peripheral blood. This sequence was found in a human donor in a cohort sampled during active COVID-19. The chain couples TRBV30 to TRBJ1-4; D uncertain. The CDR3 sequence is CAWKAGGEKLFF. DNA of the CDR3: TGTGCCTGGAAGGCTGGAGGGGAAAAACTGTTTTTT.